The following is a T cell receptor beta chain sequence with its context. This may come from a read error, since a much larger clone is one base off. Stated time point: after trial treatment. Specified treatment: LDRT plus nivolumab, ipilimumab, low-dose cyclophosphamide and aspirin (RACIN trial). The donors' treatment consisted of nivolumab, ipilimumab, aspirin, low-dose cyclophosphamide and low-dose radiotherapy. Patients qualified if they had advanced solid tumors that lacked tumor-infiltrating lymphocytes. Both TCRalpha and TCRbeta chains were reverse transcribed with V-gene-specific primers. A constant-region primer paired with the V-primer adapter amplified TCRs over about 19 PCR cycles. From the reads, TCRdb called clonotypes with MiXCR, one entry per CDR3 protein. The sample holds 75,000 to 95,000 distinct CDR3 sequences, around a fifth seen once. This sample stems from a study of low-dose radiotherapy and immunotherapy resistance in tumors. Study background: Cohort 1 was given 0.5 Gy fractions every 2 weeks, 6.5 Gy in total. Treatment included intravenous cyclophosphamide dosed at 200 mg/m2 every two weeks, one day before radiation and immunotherapy.

This CDR3 is 13 amino acids long. Germline CDR1 and CDR2: LNHDA and SQIVND (reference sequence). The V gene lost 4 bases and the J gene lost 3 bases, with 9 bases spanning the gap. V usage is TRBV19 and J usage is TRBJ1-1, with TRBD1 as a possible D gene (5 bases). Sequenced material: PBMCs, taken after low-dose radiotherapy plus immunotherapy. This clonotype was obtained from a female donor with ovarian cancer. CDR3 protein: CASSKMGDTEAFF. The DNA of the CDR3 is TGTGCCAGTAGTAAGATGGGGGACACTGAAGCTTTCTTT.